Listed below are T cell receptor beta chains from one sample, sequenced in a study of blood T cell repertoires in COVID-19. Generated by immunoSEQ multiplex PCR, the TCRdb table keeps only in-frame clones and is missing some. Of some 290,000 clones detected, over 85% appear once; the ten largest clones hold roughly a tenth. Specimen: PBMCs or T cells enriched from blood (not recorded which). The receptors here all came from a woman younger than 45 who had recovered from COVID-19. Both conserved end residues are part of each CDR3. D genes are given only for firm matches. Size values are once, few and many counts, or a class for expanded clones, and some rows have none.

j_gene: TRBJ1-1; d_gene: TRBD1; v_gene: TRBV9; abundance: .; CDR3aa: CASSVGDSNTEAFF; CDR3nt: TGTGCCAGCAGCGTAGGGGACAGCAACACTGAAGCTTTCTTT
j_gene: TRBJ2-3; d_gene: TRBD1; v_gene: TRBV7-3; abundance: .; CDR3aa: CASSLHRGQFTDTQYF; CDR3nt: TGTGCCAGCAGCCTTCACAGGGGGCAATTCACAGATACGCAGTATTTT
j_gene: TRBJ2-3; d_gene: TRBD2; v_gene: TRBV5-5; abundance: .; CDR3aa: CASSLMAGVTDTQYF; CDR3nt: TGTGCCAGCAGCTTGATGGCGGGAGTGACAGATACGCAGTATTTT
j_gene: TRBJ1-1; d_gene: .; v_gene: TRBV19; abundance: .; CDR3aa: CASTLFWRGNTEAFF; CDR3nt: TGTGCCAGTACCCTTTTTTGGCGCGGTAACACTGAAGCTTTCTTT
j_gene: TRBJ2-7; d_gene: TRBD2; v_gene: TRBV19; abundance: .; CDR3aa: CASSRRGRAYEQYF; CDR3nt: TGTGCCAGTAGTAGACGCGGGAGGGCCTACGAGCAGTACTTC
j_gene: TRBJ2-3; d_gene: TRBD1; v_gene: TRBV5-4; abundance: .; CDR3aa: CASSSDRITDTQYF; CDR3nt: TGTGCCAGCAGCTCGGACAGGATCACAGATACGCAGTATTTT
j_gene: TRBJ2-1; d_gene: TRBD2; v_gene: TRBV10-3; abundance: .; CDR3aa: CATEGASGSIGNEQFF; CDR3nt: TGTGCCACCGAGGGGGCTAGCGGGAGTATCGGCAATGAGCAGTTCTTC
j_gene: TRBJ1-1; d_gene: .; v_gene: TRBV5-1; abundance: .; CDR3aa: CASSLEGLGAFF; CDR3nt: TGCGCCAGCAGCTTGGAGGGGCTTGGGGCTTTCTTT
j_gene: TRBJ2-2; d_gene: .; v_gene: TRBV5-1; abundance: .; CDR3aa: CASSFRTGNTGELFF; CDR3nt: TGCGCCAGCAGCTTTCGGACTGGGAACACCGGGGAGCTGTTTTTT
j_gene: TRBJ1-2; d_gene: .; v_gene: TRBV27; abundance: .; CDR3aa: CASSFGRDFPGYTF; CDR3nt: TGTGCCAGCAGTTTTGGCAGGGATTTTCCTGGCTACACCTTC
j_gene: TRBJ2-4; d_gene: TRBD1; v_gene: TRBV6-4; abundance: once; CDR3aa: CASSETGGRNIQYF; CDR3nt: TGTGCCAGCAGTGAGACAGGGGGGAGAAACATTCAGTACTTC
j_gene: TRBJ1-1; d_gene: .; v_gene: TRBV28; abundance: few; CDR3aa: CASSLSTEAFF; CDR3nt: TGTGCCAGCAGTTTGAGTACTGAAGCTTTCTTT
j_gene: TRBJ1-6; d_gene: .; v_gene: TRBV11-3; abundance: .; CDR3aa: CASSGGGNSPLHF; CDR3nt: TGTGCCAGCAGCGGGGGAGGAAATTCACCCCTCCACTTT
j_gene: TRBJ1-1; d_gene: .; v_gene: TRBV7-3; abundance: once; CDR3aa: CASSLDATSYSGAFF; CDR3nt: TGTGCCAGCAGCTTAGACGCCACGTCTTACAGTGGAGCTTTCTTT
j_gene: TRBJ1-1; d_gene: .; v_gene: TRBV11-2; abundance: .; CDR3aa: CASSLGQRPMNTEAFF; CDR3nt: TGTGCCAGCAGCCTCGGACAGAGACCCATGAACACTGAAGCTTTCTTT
j_gene: TRBJ1-4; d_gene: .; v_gene: TRBV5-6; abundance: .; CDR3aa: CASSLGLSGGYEKLFF; CDR3nt: TGTGCCAGCAGCTTGGGACTCTCGGGAGGCTATGAAAAACTGTTTTTT
j_gene: TRBJ2-7; d_gene: .; v_gene: TRBV10-2; abundance: .; CDR3aa: CASSSNYEQYF; CDR3nt: TGCGCCAGCAGTTCCAACTACGAGCAGTACTTC
j_gene: TRBJ2-1; d_gene: .; v_gene: TRBV4-1; abundance: once; CDR3aa: CASSQVFSERSPDEQFF; CDR3nt: TGCGCCAGCAGCCAGGTTTTTTCGGAGCGGTCCCCGGATGAGCAGTTCTTC